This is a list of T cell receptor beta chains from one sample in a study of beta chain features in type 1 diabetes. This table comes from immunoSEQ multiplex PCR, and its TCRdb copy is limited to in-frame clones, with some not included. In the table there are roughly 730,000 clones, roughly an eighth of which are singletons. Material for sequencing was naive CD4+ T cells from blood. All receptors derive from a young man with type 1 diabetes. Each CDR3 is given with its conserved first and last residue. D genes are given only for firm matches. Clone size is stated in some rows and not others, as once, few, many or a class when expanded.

TGCAGCGCCGGCGGCGGGGGGGCCGGAGATACGCAGTATTTT | CSAGGGGAGDTQYF | TRBD2 | few | TRBJ2-3 | TRBV29-1
TGTGCCAGCAGCTTAGCTAGCGTTCCCCAAGAGACCCAGTACTTC | CASSLASVPQETQYF | - | - | TRBJ2-5 | TRBV7-3
TGCGCCAGCAGCCAAGGGGCTAGCGGAATCCTTAGCACAGATACGCAGTATTTT | CASSQGASGILSTDTQYF | TRBD2 | few | TRBJ2-3 | TRBV4-1
TGTGCCTGGAGTGTAGGGGTGGGTTCACCCCTCCACTTT | CAWSVGVGSPLHF | - | few | TRBJ1-6 | TRBV30
TGTGCCAGCAGCCGAACAGGGGATGGAAACACCATATATTTT | CASSRTGDGNTIYF | TRBD1 | few | TRBJ1-3 | TRBV5-4
TGTGCCAGCAGCTTTGGACAGGGAGAGTACGAGCAGTACTTC | CASSFGQGEYEQYF | TRBD1 | - | TRBJ2-7 | TRBV7-9
TGTGCCATCACTGACAAGTACGGGGAGCTGTTTTTT | CAITDKYGELFF | - | - | TRBJ2-2 | TRBV10-3
TGTGCCTGGAACAGCGGGGGGGCTATAGAGACCCAGTACTTC | CAWNSGGAIETQYF | TRBD2 | - | TRBJ2-5 | TRBV30
TGTGCCAGTACCCCCGGGGTAGCGGGGACCCCCGTCTTC | CASTPGVAGTPVF | TRBD2 | - | TRBJ2-1 | TRBV19
TGTGCCAGCAGTCGCGGGACAGGGAACGAGCAGTACTTC | CASSRGTGNEQYF | TRBD1 | - | TRBJ2-7 | TRBV10-3
TGTGCCAGTAGTATACCAGGGTATGGCAATCAGCCCCAGCATTTT | CASSIPGYGNQPQHF | - | - | TRBJ1-5 | TRBV19
TGTGCCAGCAGCTCGGGGACAGGGGAATCGAATGAGCAGTTCTTC | CASSSGTGESNEQFF | TRBD1 | few | TRBJ2-1 | TRBV9
TGTGCCAGCACATTGCTTGGTTCCTACGAGCAGTACTTC | CASTLLGSYEQYF | - | few | TRBJ2-7 | TRBV7-9
TGTGCCAGCAGCCCCACACCCACCCCCAATAGCTACACCTTC | CASSPTPTPNSYTF | - | - | TRBJ1-2 | TRBV7-2
TGTGCCAGTAGTATAGAAGGCTCTGGGGCCAACGTCCTGACTTTC | CASSIEGSGANVLTF | - | few | TRBJ2-6 | TRBV19
TGCGCCAGCAGATCGAGCGGGGGAAGCACAGATACGCAGTATTTT | CASRSSGGSTDTQYF | TRBD2 | - | TRBJ2-3 | TRBV5-1
TGTGCCAGCAGCGTAGCTACAGGCGCTCCCATTAACTATGGCTACACCTTC | CASSVATGAPINYGYTF | - | few | TRBJ1-2 | TRBV9
TGTGCCAGCAGCGTGGACTCGTACGGGGAGCTGTTTTTT | CASSVDSYGELFF | - | few | TRBJ2-2 | TRBV7-9
TGTGCCAGCTCACTCCGACAGAATGAGCAGTTCTTC | CASSLRQNEQFF | - | few | TRBJ2-1 | TRBV18
TGTGCCAGCAAGATTTGGGAAAGCGGGGGGTACAATGAGCAGTTCTTC | CASKIWESGGYNEQFF | TRBD2 | - | TRBJ2-1 | TRBV7-9
TGTGCCAGTAGTAACGAGGGTTGGACGGGGGCGAACAATGAGCAGTTCTTC | CASSNEGWTGANNEQFF | - | - | TRBJ2-1 | TRBV19
TGTGCCAGCAGTCCCTCAGGGACTGGGTGGGAAAAACTGTTTTTT | CASSPSGTGWEKLFF | - | few | TRBJ1-4 | TRBV6-5
TGTGCCAGCAGCTTGGGGGACAGGATGGGCACTGAAGCTTTCTTT | CASSLGDRMGTEAFF | TRBD1 | - | TRBJ1-1 | TRBV5-6
TGTGCCTTCCAAAGGGACAGTCTTAATTCACCCCTCCACTTT | CAFQRDSLNSPLHF | TRBD1 | few | TRBJ1-6 | TRBV30
TGTGCCACCAGTCGCTCCCGACAGAGCTATAGCAATCAGCCCCAGCATTTT | CATSRSRQSYSNQPQHF | - | - | TRBJ1-5 | TRBV15
TGTGCCTGGAGACACGGGATTTTCACAGATACGCAGTATTTT | CAWRHGIFTDTQYF | - | - | TRBJ2-3 | TRBV30
TGTGCCAGCTCACCATACGAAGGCTTGGCTGGAAACACCATATATTTT | CASSPYEGLAGNTIYF | - | few | TRBJ1-3 | TRBV18
TGTGCCTGGAGCCCAGGAGGGGCCAACGTCCTGACTTTC | CAWSPGGANVLTF | - | few | TRBJ2-6 | TRBV30